The text below deals with one T cell receptor beta chain. This sample is drawn from a study of monozygotic twins with inflammatory bowel disease. The CDR3 extends over 17 amino acids. Investigators made cDNA in eight separate reactions per sample. Template switching appended UMIs that held a 6-nucleotide sample barcode. TCRdb reprocessed the 5' RACE reads and reports one entry per CDR3 protein, with no DNA. Its listing shows fewer than 200,000 distinct CDR3 sequences. The material sequenced was blood. This TCR was sampled from a human donor with ulcerative colitis or Crohn's disease, or a healthy co-twin of an affected twin (not recorded which). The rearrangement links TRBV12-3 or TRBV12-4 to TRBJ1-6; TCRdb's D call, TRBD1, is unchecked because there is no DNA. This CDR3 reads CASSPYQGKGDNSPLHF.